This TCR beta chain derives from a study of graft-versus-host responses after intestinal transplantation (dated by TCRdb to about 2021). Describing the broader study: Recipients received multivisceral, liver-intestinal, or isolated intestinal transplants. Every recipient was given anti-thymocyte globulin induction, followed by roughly 3 years of maintenance tacrolimus and steroids. After intestinal transplantation, graft-versus-host and host-versus-graft alloreactive T cell clones in the graft, circulation and bone marrow were tracked using bulk TCR-beta CDR3 sequencing. Alloreactive clones were identified by sequencing pre-transplant mixed lymphocyte reaction products and comparing them with unstimulated pre-transplant donor and recipient T cells. The cohort enrolled 24 intestinal transplant recipients, one of whom was a retransplant, and 3 patients without pretransplant specimens were excluded. A peak of at least 4% donor T cells among recipient peripheral blood mononuclear cells was the definition used for donor T cell macrochimerism. Rather than being sequenced by the commercial service, samples from three later patients were sequenced in-house on an Illumina MiSeq and processed with MiXCR.

Study-level results and caveats: Conclusions were limited by the relatively low number and heterogeneity of intestinal transplant patients. In the allografts of patients with donor T cell macrochimerism, GvH to HvG T cell clonal ratios were high. Early after transplant, peak levels of circulating GvH clones were associated with declines in HvG clones. GvH clones were found in recipient bone marrow, and some of the GvH clones appeared earlier in ileal mucosa or blood, which is consistent with an intestinal mucosal origin.

Interpreted using the paper, the time point label stands for: cells obtained before transplantation from donor or recipient. CD3+CD4+ and CD3+CD8+ populations were FACS-sorted from unstimulated pre-transplant donor and recipient cells taken from spleen or lymph nodes. V and J are truncated by 3 bases and 2 bases respectively, leaving an intervening sequence of 9 bases. The germline V gene specifies MGHRA as CDR1 and YSYEKL as CDR2. The CDR3 runs 14 residues from the cysteine to the phenylalanine. Just CDR3 DNA is preserved here, 42 bases in frame from base 1. On this clone: The antigen it recognizes is unknown. Base quality data are lacking; no much larger clone is found one base away.

Libraries were constructed by the immunoSEQ multiplex PCR assay. In most patients, genomic DNA was isolated using the Qiagen DNeasy Blood and Tissue Kit and sent frozen to Adaptive Biotechnologies for TCR sequencing. For most patients, high-throughput TCR-beta CDR3 sequencing of genomic DNA was performed by Adaptive Biotechnologies. On the study's bioinformatics: TCR sequencing data were retrieved from Adaptive's ImmunoSEQ software for some 17 patients, whereas a few other patients were processed with MiXCR and VDJtools. To correct CD4 versus CD8 sorting errors, any sequence found in both subsets at a frequency ratio below 5:1 was removed. CDR3 nucleotide sequences shared between donor and recipient were removed because their origin could not be assigned. At least 2-fold expansion over unstimulated cells and a minimum CFSE-low frequency of 0.002% (template counts) or 0.001% (read counts) were required for clones to be classified as alloreactive. Clones detected in sequenced pre-transplant spleen, lymph node, or MLR CFSE-low populations of the donor or recipient were defined as mappable. The cumulative frequency of alloreactive clones was calculated as a percentage of all sequences, weighted by copy number. TCRdb holds this immuneACCESS table with in-frame rearrangements only. Some clones are missing; in checked studies, unresolved V genes explain under half, and the rest has no known cause. Clone size and the V and J calls come from that table; the DNA yielded D and trimming. The sample profile shows around 120,000 clones; about 95% of them were found once. The ten largest clones capture 3.3% of the sample.

This sequence uses TRBV4-1 and TRBJ2-3; TRBD2 is perhaps the D gene, given 5 matching bases. The TCR sequence derives from a human donor who received an intestinal transplant. Here the sequenced sample was unstimulated CD8+ T cells sorted from spleen or lymph node cells, taken before intestinal transplant. The sequenced DNA is TGCGCCAGCAGCCAGCGGGCCCCCACAGATACGCAGTATTTT. The encoded protein is CASSQRAPTDTQYF.